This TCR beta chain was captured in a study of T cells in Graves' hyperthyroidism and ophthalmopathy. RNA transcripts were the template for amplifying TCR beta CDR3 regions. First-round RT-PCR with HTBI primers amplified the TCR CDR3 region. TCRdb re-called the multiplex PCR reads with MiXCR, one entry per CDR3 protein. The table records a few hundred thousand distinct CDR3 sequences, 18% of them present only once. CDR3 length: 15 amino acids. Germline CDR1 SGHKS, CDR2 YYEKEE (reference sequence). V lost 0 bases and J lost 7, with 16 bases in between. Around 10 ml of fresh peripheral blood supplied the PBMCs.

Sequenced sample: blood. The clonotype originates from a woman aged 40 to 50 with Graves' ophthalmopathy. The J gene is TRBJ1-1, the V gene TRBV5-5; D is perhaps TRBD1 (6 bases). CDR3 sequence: CASSLEALGGHEAFF. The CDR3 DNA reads TGTGCCAGCAGCTTGGAAGCCTTGGGGGGCCATGAAGCTTTCTTT.